Below are 18 T cell receptor beta chains sequenced from a single sample in a study of identical twins. TCRdb itself ran the 5' RACE reads through MiXCR, one entry per CDR3 protein. The repertoire has more than 400,000 distinct CDR3 sequences, about 15% of them found once; the top ten carry 0.44%. In addition, the sample was reused for a study of yellow fever vaccine responses in identical twins.

The sequenced material came from CD4+ T cells sorted from blood. These receptors all stem from a woman between 18 and 29 years old in good health.

This chain uses TRBV20-1 with TRBJ2-1; 10 bases fit TRBD2. Germline CDR1 is DFQATT and CDR2 is SNEGSKA (reference sequence). V trimming: 1 base; J trimming: 4 bases; junction bases outside the gene matches: 13. This CDR3 spans 18 amino acids. In DNA form, the CDR3 reads TGCAGTGCTAGAGTAAGGCTAGCGGGAGAACTTCTTTACAATGAGCAGTTCTTC. It is translated as CSARVRLAGELLYNEQFF.

The chain carries TRBV6-5 and TRBJ2-2, with 7 bases identical to TRBD2. Germline V lookup: CDR1 MNHEY, CDR2 SVGAGI. Trimming cost V 1 base and J 7 bases; bases outside gene matches: 15. The CDR3 is 18 amino acids. CDR3 in amino acids: CASSYYSSGAARGGELFF. The CDR3 nucleotides are TGTGCCAGCAGTTACTATTCCAGCGGGGCGGCTAGAGGCGGGGAGCTGTTTTTT.

This chain connects TRBV29-1 to TRBJ2-1; 16 bases agree with TRBD2. Losses at the gene ends were 6 bases for V and 8 bases for J; bases not matched to a gene: 7. There are 15 residues in the CDR3. Germline CDR1 SQVTM, CDR2 ANQGSEA. CDR3 protein: CSVDEGLAGGDEQFF. Written as DNA, the CDR3 is TGCAGCGTGGACGAGGGACTAGCGGGAGGGGATGAGCAGTTCTTC.

Worth noting for this clonotype: The conserved final phenylalanine or tryptophan is absent from the CDR3, which likely points to a read error. No DNA is shown, since the ends of the CDR3 on it are uncertain; the CDR3 is the one TCRdb lists. This chain uses TRBV15 with TRBJ2-1; TRBD1 is taken as the D call from the table, unchecked against the DNA. The CDR3 adds up to 15 amino acids, both ends counted. Germline lookup yields CDR1 LNHNV and CDR2 YYDKDF (reference sequence). CDR3 sequence reads: CATSRAGGQGSWETH.

This clonotype was detected a few times. CDR3 residues: CASSSSVGGGYNEQFF. The CDR3 DNA follows: TGTGCCAGCAGTTCTTCAGTGGGGGGAGGGTACAATGAGCAGTTCTTC. V and J are TRBV12-3 or TRBV12-4 and TRBJ2-1; 7 nucleotides match TRBD2. Germline trimming cut 4 bases from V and 4 bases from J; bases unmatched to any gene: 10. The CDR3 totals 16 residues.

The V gene is TRBV2, the J gene TRBJ1-5; D gene unclear. Germline CDR1 reads SNHLY; CDR2 reads FYNNEI. V dropped 5 bases and J dropped 9 bases, with 8 bases sitting between them. The CDR3 loop spans 11 amino acids. In nucleotides, the CDR3 is TGTGCCAGCAGTCAACTAGGGCCCCAGCATTTT. The encoded protein is CASSQLGPQHF.

This clonotype was seen a handful of times. The genes are TRBV3-1 and TRBJ2-5; no clear D gene. This CDR3 is built from 16 residues. The germline V gene has CDR1 LGHDT and CDR2 YNNKEL (reference sequence). V gave up 4 bases and J gave up 1 base, with 16 bases separating them. The CDR3 DNA is TGTGCCAGCAGCCTCAGCACAGCCCGGCCCCAAGAGACCCAGTACTTC. Translating gives CASSLSTARPQETQYF.

This sequence joins TRBV24-1 and TRBJ2-3; 10 nucleotides agree with TRBD2. This CDR3 region has 15 residues. Germline-derived CDR1 and CDR2 are KGHDR and SFDVKD. Unmatched junction bases numbered 2, after V lost 2 bases and J lost 4 bases. CDR3 in amino acids: CATSDSGLASDTQYF. CDR3 coding DNA: TGTGCCACCAGTGATTCGGGACTAGCGTCAGATACGCAGTATTTT.

At least ten counts were recorded for this clonotype. CDR3 sequence (DNA): TGTGCCAGCATTTCTTTTACGAACACCGGGGAGCTGTTTTTT. As protein: CASISFTNTGELFF. This rearrangement joins TRBV6-5 to TRBJ2-2, with D uncertain. The CDR3 runs to 14 residues. V was pared by 7 bases and J by 0 bases, with 9 bases between. Germline V CDR1 and CDR2: MNHEY, SVGAGI.

The V and J genes are TRBV6-1 and TRBJ1-1, with 10 bases matching TRBD1. This CDR3 contains 13 residues. Germline V gene data show CDR1 as MNHNS and CDR2 as SASEGT. The V segment lost 7 bases and the J segment 4 bases; nucleotides outside the gene matches: 3. As DNA, the CDR3 is TGTGCCAGCACACGACAGGGGGCCACTGAAGCTTTCTTT. Its protein product is CASTRQGATEAFF.

The chain is built from TRBV9 and TRBJ2-1; 7 positions agree with TRBD2. The CDR3 extends over 11 amino acids. J lost 9 bases, V lost 7 bases, and 4 bases had no gene match. Germline loops: CDR1 SGDLS, CDR2 YYNGEE. CDR3 coding DNA: TGTGCCAGCGGGAGGGATGTTGAGCAGTTCTTC. It yields the protein CASGRDVEQFF.

The CDR3 DNA sequence: TGTGCCAGCAGCTTACAACCCACTTACCCTGCCGAGCAGTACTTC. Translated, it gives CASSLQPTYPAEQYF. The chain carries TRBV7-2 and TRBJ2-7; D is uncertain. Germline V CDR1 and CDR2: SGHTA, FQGNSA. The CDR3 totals 15 residues. Between the trimmed V and J ends, which lost 2 bases and 6 bases, there was a span of 17 bases. Together with reference TRBV7-2 and TRBJ2-7, the CDR3 gives the full variable domain: GAGVSQSPSNKVTEKGKDVELRCDPISGHTALYWYRQSLGQGLEFLIYFQGNSAPDKSGLPSDRFSAERTGGSVSTLTIQRTQQEDSAVYLCASSLQPTYPAEQYFGPGTRLTVT.

The gene calls are TRBV20-1 and TRBJ2-5; the D is unclear. Deletions cut 4 bases from V and 3 bases from J, with 9 bases between. The CDR3 has 12 residues. From germline, CDR1 is DFQATT and CDR2 SNEGSKA (reference sequence). CDR3: CSATGREETQYF. The CDR3 DNA follows: TGCAGTGCTACCGGACGAGAAGAGACCCAGTACTTC.

The table lists this clonotype with a few counts. The DNA for the CDR3 is TGCAGTGCTCCTCCCTTTGGGGAACCCTACAATGAGCAGTTCTTC. It codes for CSAPPFGEPYNEQFF. This chain connects TRBV20-1 to TRBJ2-1; unclear D gene. Germline-derived CDR1 and CDR2 are DFQATT and SNEGSKA (reference sequence). The V gene lost 5 bases and the J gene lost 2 bases, with 16 bases spanning the gap. This CDR3 is 15 amino acids long.

This clonotype was seen only a few times. This chain joins TRBV7-9 and TRBJ2-2; 8 bases are a match to TRBD1. Per the germline V gene, CDR1 is SEHNR and CDR2 is FQNEAQ (reference sequence). The CDR3 covers 16 residues. V lost 5 bases to trimming and J lost 0 bases; unmatched junction nucleotides: 5. The CDR3 DNA is TGTGCCAGCAGCACAGGACAGGGAACGAACACCGGGGAGCTGTTTTTT. It translates to CASSTGQGTNTGELFF.

The count of this clonotype is one. V usage is TRBV3-1 and J usage is TRBJ2-3; perhaps TRBD2 as D (6 bases). CDR3 length: 16 amino acids. Deletions cut 1 base from V and 0 bases from J, with 11 bases between. CDR1 is LGHDT, CDR2 YNNKEL, per germline (reference sequence). CDR3 in DNA: TGTGCCAGCAGCCAAGTGGGTGGACTAAGCACAGATACGCAGTATTTT. Translation: CASSQVGGLSTDTQYF.

The chain carries TRBV19 and TRBJ2-1; TRBD1 aligns across 11 bases. V was pared by 6 bases and J by 8 bases, with 12 bases of the junction left unmatched. The CDR3 runs 16 residues. Germline CDR1 and CDR2: LNHDA and SQIVND (reference sequence). CDR3 nucleotides: TGTGCCAGTAGGAATCCCGGGACAGGGGGTACCTATGAGCAGTTCTTC. Encoded protein: CASRNPGTGGTYEQFF.

This clonotype has more than one count but fewer than ten. The rearrangement joins TRBV5-5 to TRBJ2-5, with TRBD2 as a possible D gene (5 bases). Germline V gene sequence: CDR1 SGHKS, CDR2 YYEKEE (reference sequence). The CDR3 consists of 13 residues. The V and J ends lost 2 bases and 5 bases respectively, with 10 bases between them. CDR3 sequence: CASSLEGVETQYF. CDR3 bases: TGTGCCAGCAGCTTAGAGGGTGTCGAGACCCAGTACTTC.